The sequence of this T cell receptor beta chain was determined in a study of cytomegalovirus exposure and HLA in healthy donors. Whole-study results and caveats: Researchers reported in a later analysis that common viral pathogens appeared linked to several top clusters.

CDR3 size: 14 residues. Unmatched junction bases numbered 8, after V lost 5 bases and J lost 6 bases. CDR1 and CDR2 from the germline V gene are SEHNR and FQNEAQ (reference sequence). Turning to this clone: Its matching antigen is unknown.

With 60 Vbeta and 13 Jbeta primers, the PCR was carried out. The repertoire was sequenced with immunoSEQ multiplex PCR; TCRdb's copy has only in-frame clones and lacks some. The sample gives under 200,000 clones, 70% to 90% of which show up once; just over 2.5% is in the top ten. Input material: PBMCs. This TCR derives from a man under 40 in good health and CMV-seropositive. The V gene is TRBV7-9, the J gene TRBJ1-2; 8 bases agree with TRBD1. CDR3 nucleotides: TGTGCCAGCAGCGAGGGGACAGGAGGTGATGGCTACACCTTC. It is translated as CASSEGTGGDGYTF.